This T cell receptor beta chain was sequenced during a study of T cell repertoires in cytomegalovirus infection. Across the whole study: Based on public TCR beta signatures, there were indications of CMV infection and of a matching HLA type. Whole-study results and caveats: It was HLA-C-restricted CMV-specific TCR beta clonotypes that dominated the response ex vivo.

TCRdb passed the reads through MiXCR, listing each CDR3 protein once. Of some 900,000 distinct CDR3 sequences listed, around a third are singletons. Germline CDR1 and CDR2: MNHEY and SVGAGI. With 6 bases removed from V and 0 bases from J, the gap between germline ends came to 12 bases. This CDR3 is built from 15 residues. Comment on this clonotype: Its cognate antigen is unknown.

The clonotype comes from a human donor in good health (CMV status not recorded). Some clones in this sample may be carry-over from other donors' samples. The sequenced sample was cultured CD8+ T cells from PBMCs, obtained from culture after CMV antigen stimulation. The gene calls are TRBV6-5 and TRBJ2-1, with D perhaps TRBD1 or TRBD2 (5 bases each). The CDR3 region has the DNA TGTGCCAGCAGCATGGGACCGAACTCCTACAATGAGCAGTTCTTC. Its protein is CASSMGPNSYNEQFF.